The 4 T cell receptor beta chains presented below share a single source sample, sequenced in a study of neurological immune-mediated disorders. MiXCR was run by TCRdb on the 5' RACE reads, yielding one entry per CDR3 protein. The repertoire includes around 28,000 distinct CDR3 sequences, 6.6% of them detected once, and about 9% sits in the top ten. Sequencing used PBMCs. These receptors all come from a woman aged 50 to 60 in good health.

This clonotype was found many times. The CDR3 DNA sequence: TGCAGCGTTGGGGCAACACAGGGTCCCGGGGAGCTGTTTTTT. Amino acid sequence: CSVGATQGPGELFF. V and J are TRBV29-1 and TRBJ2-2; D perhaps matches TRBD1 (6 bases). Germline values: CDR1 SQVTM, CDR2 ANQGSEA. Trimming left V 4 bases short and J 6 bases short, with 15 bases between. The CDR3 runs 14 residues.

Many counts were recorded for this clonotype. The V and J genes are TRBV20-1 and TRBJ2-7; maybe TRBD2 (7 bases). The CDR3 consists of 15 residues. From germline, CDR1 is DFQATT and CDR2 SNEGSKA (reference sequence). V lost 5 bases, J lost 7 bases, and 24 bases lay in between. The CDR3 spells CSAPGVLAGAGEQYF. In DNA, the CDR3 is TGCAGTGCTCCGGGGGTACTGGCGGGGGCAGGGGAGCAGTACTTC.

This clonotype was observed many times. This chain connects TRBV7-6 to TRBJ2-7; the D gene is possibly TRBD1 (5 bases). The CDR3 is made up of 14 amino acids. Germline V CDR1 and CDR2: SGHVS, FNYEAQ. V gave up 1 base and J gave up 7 bases, with 14 bases separating them. The CDR3 DNA reads as TGTGCCAGCAGCTTAGTTCGTCAGGGCGGTGAGCAGTACTTC. Its protein product is CASSLVRQGGEQYF.

This clonotype was found many times. The rearrangement joins TRBV5-1 to TRBJ1-3; D is unclear. The CDR3 runs to 13 residues. Germline CDR1 SGHRS, CDR2 YFSETQ. Trimming shortened V by 5 bases and J by 0 bases, and 6 bases separated the two germline ends. CDR3 sequence (DNA): TGCGCCAGCAGGTCGGGCTCTGGAAACACCATATATTTT. This encodes CASRSGSGNTIYF.